One sample yielded the 31 T cell receptor beta chains listed below, sequenced in a study of regulatory T cells in long-lasting Graves disease. Specified time point: persistent/refractory GD, antithyroid drugs over 5 years with positive TRAb. RNA from PBMCs was the source of the TCR library. Relying on iRepertoire HTBI primers and Arm-PCR of CDR3 regions, the team built TCR beta libraries. TCRdb analysed the multiplex PCR reads with MiXCR anew, one entry per CDR3 protein. The sample yields roughly 470,000 distinct CDR3 sequences, less than 25% seen once. The sample consisted of peripheral blood mononuclear cells (PBMCs), taken when the disease was refractory, from a patient treated with antithyroid drugs. Receptors were obtained from a female donor with Graves disease.

There are many counts of this clonotype. The CDR3 protein is CSASSVGGGELFF. The CDR3 region has the DNA TGCAGTGCTAGCTCGGTCGGCGGCGGGGAGCTGTTTTTT. The rearrangement uses TRBV20-1 and TRBJ2-2; D is ambiguous. This CDR3 has 13 residues. From germline, CDR1 is DFQATT and CDR2 SNEGSKA (reference sequence). Trimming removed 3 bases from V and 7 bases from J, with 12 bases in between.

The table lists this clonotype with many counts. V is TRBV28 and J is TRBJ2-1; D remains unclear. This CDR3 is built from 15 residues. Between the trimmed V and J ends, which lost 6 bases and 0 bases, there was a span of 12 bases. Germline V lookup: CDR1 MDHEN, CDR2 SYDVKM. The CDR3 DNA is TGTGCCAGCAGCCCACGGTGGAGCTCCTACAATGAGCAGTTCTTC. Protein product: CASSPRWSSYNEQFF.

This chain connects TRBV7-9 to TRBJ2-1; 13 nucleotides line up with TRBD2. Trimming cost V 1 base and J 8 bases; bases outside gene matches: 14. CDR1 and CDR2 from the germline V gene are SEHNR and FQNEAQ (reference sequence). The CDR3 is 19 amino acids. CDR3 region: CASSLGGLAGVGKLDEQFF. Here the CDR3 DNA reads TGTGCCAGCAGCTTAGGTGGACTAGCGGGAGTAGGAAAACTTGATGAGCAGTTCTTC.

This clonotype was observed at least ten times. The J gene is TRBJ1-1, the V gene TRBV6-1; 7 bases fit TRBD1. The CDR3 loop spans 15 amino acids. Germline CDR1 MNHNS, CDR2 SASEGT. J lost 1 base, V lost 10 bases, and 12 bases had no gene match. This chain's CDR3 is CATGQATSGNTEAFF. The CDR3 region has the DNA TGTGCCACAGGACAGGCTACTTCAGGGAACACTGAAGCTTTCTTT.

This chain links TRBV27 with TRBJ2-3; no definite D call. V dropped 3 bases and J dropped 2 bases, with 15 bases sitting between them. CDR1 MNHEY and CDR2 SMNVEV come from the germline V gene (reference sequence). This CDR3 comprises 16 residues. This chain's CDR3 is CASSLSKVLLTDTQYF. The CDR3 DNA sequence: TGTGCCAGCAGTTTGTCGAAAGTTCTTCTCACAGATACGCAGTATTTT.

The gene calls are TRBV28 and TRBJ2-3; 8 bases map to TRBD2. The V and J ends lost 4 bases and 5 bases, in that order; junction bases with no gene match: 8. This CDR3 contains 15 residues. Germline V gives CDR1 MDHEN, CDR2 SYDVKM. CDR3 protein: CASSSPAGGRDTQYF. For the CDR3, the DNA is TGTGCCAGCAGTTCCCCCGCGGGAGGACGAGATACGCAGTATTTT.

At least ten counts were recorded for this clonotype. The genes are TRBV6-1 and TRBJ2-2; tentatively, D is TRBD1 (6 bases). Germline CDR1 reads MNHNS; CDR2 reads SASEGT. This CDR3 contains 14 residues. The germline V and J ends were trimmed by 6 bases and 5 bases, with 13 bases remaining between them. The CDR3 coding sequence is TGTGCCAGCAGCCAGGGGAGTAGGACCGGGGAGCTGTTTTTT. Protein product: CASSQGSRTGELFF.

This clonotype was seen a handful of times. The rearrangement uses TRBV28 and TRBJ2-3; D tentatively fits TRBD1 or TRBD2 (5 bases each). With 6 bases removed from V and 9 bases from J, the gap between germline ends came to 16 bases. The CDR3 has 13 amino acids. The germline CDR1 and CDR2 sequences are MDHEN and SYDVKM. The DNA of the CDR3 is TGTGCCAGCAGCTCGGGGCTCGAAGGAACGCAGTATTTT. Translated: CASSSGLEGTQYF.

The J gene is TRBJ1-3, the V gene TRBV3-1, with a possible D match to TRBD1 (5 bases). Trimming pared 4 bases from V and 0 bases from J, leaving 13 bases between. CDR3 length: 16 residues. Germline CDR1 LGHDT, CDR2 YNNKEL (reference sequence). CDR3 in amino acids: CASSLPGRSSGNTIYF. CDR3 DNA: TGTGCCAGCAGCCTTCCGGGACGCAGCTCTGGAAACACCATATATTTT.

The CDR3 coding sequence is TGTGCCAGCAGTACCACTAGCGCTTCGGGGGAGACCCAGTACTTC. Residues: CASSTTSASGETQYF. The chain carries TRBV28 and TRBJ2-5; TRBD2 matches at 7 bases. Germline values: CDR1 MDHEN, CDR2 SYDVKM. The CDR3 extends over 15 amino acids. Trimming took 5 bases from V and 5 from J; bases not matched to a gene: 11.

V usage is TRBV30 and J usage is TRBJ1-5; 7 bases are shared with TRBD1. The CDR3 has 14 amino acids. Germline assignment: CDR1 GTSNPN and CDR2 SVGIG (reference sequence). The J segment lost 2 bases and the V segment lost 2 bases, leaving 3 bases of the junction unmatched. This chain's CDR3 is CAWSSGTGNQPQHF. CDR3 bases: TGTGCCTGGAGTTCCGGGACAGGCAATCAGCCCCAGCATTTT.

This clonotype was observed many times. The chain couples TRBV7-6 to TRBJ2-7; D is possibly TRBD1 (7 bases). V lost 5 bases and J 6 bases, leaving 17 bases between the germline ends. Germline CDR1 and CDR2: SGHVS and FNYEAQ. The CDR3 runs to 14 residues. The CDR3 DNA follows: TGTGCCAGCAGCGAATTGACAGGGAGGATCGAGCAGTACTTC. Encoded protein: CASSELTGRIEQYF. Together with reference TRBV7-6 and TRBJ2-7, the CDR3 gives the full variable domain: GAGVSQSPRYKVTKRGQDVALRCDPISGHVSLYWYRQALGQGPEFLTYFNYEAQQDKSGLPNDRFSAERPEGSISTLTIQRTEQRDSAMYRCASSELTGRIEQYFGPGTRLTVT.

This clonotype was seen repeatedly, ten times or more. This rearrangement joins TRBV11-2 to TRBJ1-4, with a weak D call TRBD1 (5 bases). The CDR3 consists of 15 residues. Trimming cost V 1 base and J 7 bases, with 13 bases left between them. From germline, CDR1 is SGHAT and CDR2 FQNNGV. The CDR3 DNA sequence: TGTGCCAGCAGCTTAGGAGGGGCGGAGGTTGAAAAACTGTTTTTT. Its translation is CASSLGGAEVEKLFF.

This clonotype was detected many times. The J gene is TRBJ1-1, the V gene TRBV2; the D gene is possibly TRBD1 (6 bases). Trimming removed 7 bases at V and 0 bases at J, with 9 bases between. The CDR3 spans 13 residues. The germline V gene has CDR1 SNHLY and CDR2 FYNNEI. CDR3 bases: TGTGCCAGCAAGGGACATTTGAACACTGAAGCTTTCTTT. Protein product: CASKGHLNTEAFF. Based on the CDR3 plus reference TRBV2 and TRBJ1-1, the full variable domain is EPEVTQTPSHQVTQMGQEVILRCVPISNHLYFYWYRQILGQKVEFLVSFYNNEISEKSEIFDDQFSVERPDGSNFTLKIRSTKLEDSAMYFCASKGHLNTEAFFGQGTRLTVV.

This clonotype was found a few times. The CDR3 bases are TGTGCCAGCAGGGATGAGGGGGCCGGAACCGGGGAGCTGTTTTTT. This translates into CASRDEGAGTGELFF. This chain links TRBV2 with TRBJ2-2; TRBD1 matches at 7 bases. V was pared by 6 bases and J by 5 bases, with 9 bases of the junction left unmatched. The CDR3 consists of 15 residues. Germline-derived CDR1 and CDR2 are SNHLY and FYNNEI.

This rearrangement joins TRBV6-1 to TRBJ2-7, with 7 bases fitting TRBD1. V trimming: 7 bases; J trimming: 3 bases; junction bases outside the gene matches: 3. This CDR3 contains 12 residues. Germline V gene sequence: CDR1 MNHNS, CDR2 SASEGT. Here the CDR3 reads CASTGGFYEQYF. The CDR3 DNA reads as TGTGCCAGCACAGGGGGATTCTACGAGCAGTACTTC.

The sample holds a few counts of this clonotype. The chain links TRBV20-1 to TRBJ2-7; D not certain. Trimming cost V 5 bases and J 0 bases, with 8 bases left between them. From germline, CDR1 is DFQATT and CDR2 SNEGSKA (reference sequence). The CDR3 is 12 amino acids. Here the CDR3 reads CSASRHSYEQYF. Here the CDR3 DNA reads TGCAGTGCTTCCAGGCACTCCTACGAGCAGTACTTC.

Many counts were recorded for this clonotype. This sequence joins TRBV7-2 and TRBJ2-5, with TRBD2 identical over 10 bases. The CDR3 has 15 residues. The J segment lost 0 bases and the V segment lost 3 bases, leaving 1 base of the junction unmatched. Germline V gene sequence: CDR1 SGHTA, CDR2 FQGNSA. The CDR3 region is CASSFGLADQETQYF. CDR3 DNA: TGTGCCAGCAGCTTCGGACTAGCGGACCAAGAGACCCAGTACTTC.

The chain recombines TRBV6-5 with TRBJ1-2; possibly TRBD1 for D (6 bases). The germline V and J ends were trimmed by 4 bases and 7 bases, with 10 bases remaining between them. Germline V CDR1 and CDR2: MNHEY, SVGAGI. This CDR3 spans 12 amino acids. This chain's CDR3 is CASSSGAGGYTF. Here the CDR3 DNA reads TGTGCCAGCAGTTCAGGGGCGGGTGGCTACACCTTC.

This clonotype was seen a few times. The chain is built from TRBV10-3 and TRBJ2-7; no clear D gene. Germline CDR1 is ENHRY and CDR2 is SYGVKD. V was trimmed by 7 bases and J by 6 bases, leaving 10 bases between them. The CDR3 is 11 amino acids. CDR3 residues: CAITRGGEQYF. Written as DNA, the CDR3 is TGTGCCATCACCAGAGGCGGCGAGCAGTACTTC.

This clonotype showed up just a few times. The chain joins TRBV5-1 to TRBJ1-1; no clear D gene. Germline loops: CDR1 SGHRS, CDR2 YFSETQ. The CDR3 runs to 15 residues. V dropped 0 bases and J dropped 3 bases, with 12 bases sitting between them. CDR3 bases: TGCGCCAGCAGCTTGGTACCTGACTCGGACACTGAAGCTTTCTTT. Amino acid sequence: CASSLVPDSDTEAFF.

This clonotype was seen many times. A read error may produce the germline difference seen at one junction end. The V and J genes are TRBV4-1 and TRBJ1-2; D might be TRBD1 (6 bases). Looked up from germline, CDR1 is MGHRA and CDR2 is YSYEKL. CDR3 length: 15 residues. The DNA for the CDR3 is TGCGCCAACAGCCTATACAGGGACGGAGTGGGTGGCTACACCTTC. Translating gives CANSLYRDGVGGYTF.

This clonotype occurred many times. V gene TRBV28 combines with J gene TRBJ1-5, with unresolved D. Per the germline V gene, CDR1 is MDHEN and CDR2 is SYDVKM. The CDR3 is 11 amino acids. V was trimmed by 4 bases and J by 11 bases, leaving 9 bases between them. In DNA, the CDR3 is TGTGCCAGCAGTTCCCCCCGGGCCCAGCATTTT. It codes for CASSSPRAQHF.

This chain uses TRBV7-2 with TRBJ2-1; D call uncertain. V lost 7 bases to trimming and J lost 7 bases, with 8 bases between them. The CDR3 covers 11 residues. Germline CDR1 SGHTA, CDR2 FQGNSA. The CDR3 DNA reads as TGTGCCAGCATCCCACGAAATGAGCAGTTCTTC. Protein: CASIPRNEQFF. The full variable domain, completed using reference TRBV7-2 and TRBJ2-1, is GAGVSQSPSNKVTEKGKDVELRCDPISGHTALYWYRQSLGQGLEFLIYFQGNSAPDKSGLPSDRFSAERTGGSVSTLTIQRTQQEDSAVYLCASIPRNEQFFGPGTRLTVL.

In its sample, this clonotype was seen many times. This chain connects TRBV28 to TRBJ2-2, with a possible D match to TRBD2 (5 bases). Germline loops: CDR1 MDHEN, CDR2 SYDVKM. The V end was cut by 3 bases, the J end by 9 bases, with 14 bases between. The CDR3 covers 14 residues. This CDR3 is CASSFRGMVRELFF. DNA for the CDR3: TGTGCCAGCAGTTTTCGAGGGATGGTCCGGGAGCTGTTTTTT.

The V gene is TRBV29-1, the J gene TRBJ2-3; D is possibly TRBD2 (6 bases). The CDR3 totals 14 residues. The V end was cut by 4 bases, the J end by 3 bases, with 14 bases between. Germline V gene lookup returns CDR1 SQVTM and CDR2 ANQGSEA. The CDR3 loop reads CSVVPREFTDTQYF. The CDR3 bases are TGCAGCGTTGTCCCCCGGGAGTTTACAGATACGCAGTATTTT.

V is TRBV19 and J is TRBJ2-6; the D gene could be TRBD1 or TRBD2 (5 bases each). Per germline, CDR1 LNHDA and CDR2 SQIVND (reference sequence). The CDR3 has 17 residues. Trimming left V 6 bases short and J 0 bases short, with 15 bases between. Written as DNA, the CDR3 is TGTGCCAGTAGATACCGGGGCCGAATCTCTGGGGCCAACGTCCTGACTTTC. Translation: CASRYRGRISGANVLTF.

This clonotype was seen many times. The chain recombines TRBV7-9 with TRBJ1-4; D unclear. The CDR3 length is 13 residues. With 7 bases removed from V and 5 bases from J, the gap between germline ends came to 11 bases. The germline CDR1 and CDR2 sequences are SEHNR and FQNEAQ (reference sequence). CDR3 bases: TGTGCCAGCAAAGGACCCTTAAATGAAAAACTGTTTTTT. It is translated as CASKGPLNEKLFF.

This clonotype has only a few counts. This chain uses TRBV4-2 with TRBJ1-3, with D uncertain. Per the germline V gene, CDR1 is LGHNA and CDR2 is YNFKEQ. V dropped 0 bases and J dropped 8 bases, with 11 bases sitting between them. The CDR3 is 14 amino acids. The CDR3 spells CASSQDKGAYTIYF. The CDR3 nucleotides read TGTGCCAGCAGCCAAGATAAAGGCGCGTACACCATATATTTT.

This clonotype was found many times. The chain couples TRBV6-1 to TRBJ2-7; tentatively, D is TRBD2 (6 bases). This CDR3 has 15 residues. V gave up 6 bases and J gave up 0 bases, with 15 bases separating them. Germline CDR1 reads MNHNS; CDR2 reads SASEGT. The DNA of the CDR3 is TGTGCCAGCAGCAAACACCCGGGAGCCTCCTACGAGCAGTACTTC. Protein sequence: CASSKHPGASYEQYF.

This clonotype has ten or more counts. This chain links TRBV6-5 with TRBJ2-2, with a tentative D call TRBD2 (6 bases). Germline V gives CDR1 MNHEY, CDR2 SVGAGI. The CDR3 has 15 residues. Trimming took 4 bases from V and 7 from J, leaving 16 bases between them. CDR3: CASSWGDPRDGELFF. The DNA for the CDR3 is TGTGCCAGCAGTTGGGGGGACCCACGGGACGGGGAGCTGTTTTTT.